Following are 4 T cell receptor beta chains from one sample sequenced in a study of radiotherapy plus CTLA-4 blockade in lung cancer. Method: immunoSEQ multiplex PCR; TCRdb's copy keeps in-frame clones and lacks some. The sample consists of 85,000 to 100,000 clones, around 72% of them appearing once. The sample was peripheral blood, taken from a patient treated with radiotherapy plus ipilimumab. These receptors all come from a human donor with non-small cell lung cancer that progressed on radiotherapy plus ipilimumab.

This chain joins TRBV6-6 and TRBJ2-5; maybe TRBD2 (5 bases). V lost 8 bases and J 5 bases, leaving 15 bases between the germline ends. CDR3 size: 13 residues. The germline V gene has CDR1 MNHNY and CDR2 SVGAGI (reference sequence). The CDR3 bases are TGTGCCAGCGCTGGAGGCCGCTGGGAGACCCAGTACTTC. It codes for CASAGGRWETQYF.

As DNA, the CDR3 is TGTGCCAGCAGTGGGCAAACGGGTGAGGAGCACTTT. Translating it yields CASSGQTGEEHF. J is TRBJ1-6 and V is TRBV6-1; D unresolved. Germline lookup yields CDR1 MNHNS and CDR2 SASEGT. This CDR3 is built from 12 residues. Trimming shortened V by 4 bases and J by 19 bases, and 17 bases separated the two germline ends.

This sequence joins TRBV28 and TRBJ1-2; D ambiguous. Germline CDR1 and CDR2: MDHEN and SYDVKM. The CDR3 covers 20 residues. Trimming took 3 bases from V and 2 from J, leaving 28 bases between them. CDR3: CASSLSLESVALVLNYGYTF. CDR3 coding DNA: TGTGCCAGCAGTTTGTCCCTCGAGTCCGTAGCACTAGTCCTCAACTATGGCTACACCTTC.

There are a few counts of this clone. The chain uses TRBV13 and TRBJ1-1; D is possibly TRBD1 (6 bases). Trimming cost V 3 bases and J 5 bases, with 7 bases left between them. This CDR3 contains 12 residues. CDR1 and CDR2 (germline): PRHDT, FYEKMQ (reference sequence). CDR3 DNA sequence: TGTGCCAGCAGCTTCGGACAGACTGAAGCTTTCTTT. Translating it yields CASSFGQTEAFF.